These 25 T cell receptor beta chains were all obtained from the same sample, sequenced in a study of shared clonotypes between healthy human individuals. The repertoire was sequenced with immunoSEQ multiplex PCR; TCRdb's copy has only in-frame clones and lacks some. The sample consists of approximately 320,000 clones, roughly 87% of them appearing once. Sequenced: memory CD8+ T cells sorted from blood. Stated subset: CD45RO+ cells pooled with CCR7-negative TemRA cells. The receptors originated from a man aged 18 to 30 in good health.

The chain is built from TRBV18 and TRBJ2-2; maybe TRBD1 (6 bases). V shed 2 bases and J shed 0 bases, with 16 bases lying between them. Per the germline V gene, CDR1 is KGHSH and CDR2 is LQKENI. The CDR3 runs 18 residues. The CDR3 nucleotides read TGTGCCAGCTCACCAAGTTGGCAGGGGATAACGAACACCGGGGAGCTGTTTTTT. This translates into CASSPSWQGITNTGELFF.

CDR3 sequence: CASSLVFLAGLQETQYF. The CDR3 DNA follows: TGTGCCAGCAGCTTAGTCTTTCTAGCGGGCCTACAAGAGACCCAGTACTTC. The chain joins TRBV7-2 to TRBJ2-5; 8 nucleotides line up with TRBD2. Germline V CDR1 and CDR2: SGHTA, FQGNSA. Losses at the gene ends were 1 base for V and 2 bases for J; bases not matched to a gene: 9. The CDR3 totals 17 residues.

For this clone: The same CDR3 is also encoded by other DNA sequences in this sample. The chain employs TRBV6-5 and TRBJ2-7; D gene uncertain. This CDR3 is built from 14 residues. The germline gives CDR1 MNHEY, CDR2 SVGAGI. The V gene lost 0 bases and the J gene lost 3 bases, with 9 bases spanning the gap. The CDR3 reads CASSYSGTVYEQYF. DNA for the CDR3: TGTGCCAGCAGTTACTCCGGAACAGTCTACGAGCAGTACTTC.

The CDR3 spells CASSFTLATAYEQYF. CDR3 sequence (DNA): TGTGCCAGCAGCTTTACTTTAGCTACGGCCTACGAGCAGTACTTC. The chain uses TRBV5-5 and TRBJ2-7; D not resolved. This CDR3 has 15 amino acids. The V gene's germline CDR1 is SGHKS and CDR2 YYEKEE (reference sequence). V dropped 2 bases and J dropped 2 bases, with 14 bases sitting between them.

CDR3 in amino acids: CASSQDRSSYNEQFF. For the CDR3, the DNA is TGCGCCAGCAGCCAAGACAGGAGCTCCTACAATGAGCAGTTCTTC. The chain uses TRBV4-1 and TRBJ2-1; D call uncertain. Trimming stripped 0 bases from V and 0 bases from J, with 6 bases between. The CDR3 sequence is 15 residues long. Germline V CDR1 and CDR2: MGHRA, YSYEKL.

This clone came up a few times. The J gene is TRBJ2-1, the V gene TRBV9, with a possible D match to TRBD2 (5 bases). The CDR3 runs 14 residues. The germline V gene encodes CDR1 SGDLS and CDR2 YYNGEE. With 2 bases removed from V and 7 bases from J, the gap between germline ends came to 13 bases. CDR3 sequence (DNA): TGTGCCAGCAGCGTCTCCGGGGTCGGTAATGAGCAGTTCTTC. Translating it yields CASSVSGVGNEQFF.

About this clone: The sample has other DNA sequences that encode this CDR3 too. This chain joins TRBV5-6 and TRBJ2-1; TRBD2 matches 9 bases. This CDR3 is 14 amino acids long. Trimming at V came to 2 bases and at J to 6 bases, leaving 3 bases not matched to a gene. Germline loops: CDR1 SGHDT, CDR2 YYEEEE. The CDR3 region is CASSFSGSLNEQFF. CDR3 nucleotide sequence: TGTGCCAGCAGCTTTAGCGGGAGCCTCAATGAGCAGTTCTTC.

V usage is TRBV7-9 and J usage is TRBJ2-7, with 11 bases that match TRBD1. Germline CDR1 SEHNR, CDR2 FQNEAQ (reference sequence). The CDR3 contains 15 residues. V trimming: 6 bases; J trimming: 4 bases; junction bases outside the gene matches: 8. DNA for the CDR3: TGTGCCAGCAGTCACGCCGGGACAGGGGGTTACGAGCAGTACTTC. The encoded protein is CASSHAGTGGYEQYF.

This clone was seen at least ten times. The genes are TRBV13 and TRBJ2-7, with a weak D call TRBD1 (5 bases). V lost 5 bases and J lost 2, with 16 bases in between. Germline V gene lookup returns CDR1 PRHDT and CDR2 FYEKMQ (reference sequence). CDR3 length: 15 residues. CDR3 DNA sequence: TGTGCCAGCAGCGAGTGGGGCGTGGCAACCTACGAGCAGTACTTC. This translates into CASSEWGVATYEQYF.

The rearrangement links TRBV28 to TRBJ1-1; D uncertain. The CDR3 runs to 12 residues. V gave up 5 bases and J gave up 5 bases, with 9 bases separating them. The V gene's germline CDR1 is MDHEN and CDR2 SYDVKM. The DNA for the CDR3 is TGTGCCAGCAGTAGGATCCTGACTGAAGCTTTCTTT. Protein sequence: CASSRILTEAFF.

Only a few counts were recorded for this clone. At the DNA level, this CDR3 is encoded by other sequences in the same sample as well. The chain recombines TRBV6-1 with TRBJ2-7, with D unresolved. Germline V gene data show CDR1 as MNHNS and CDR2 as SASEGT. The CDR3 totals 13 residues. Deletions cut 4 bases from V and 2 bases from J, with 9 bases between. CDR3 coding DNA: TGTGCCAGCAGTGTTGACCGAGCCTACGAGCAGTACTTC. Protein product: CASSVDRAYEQYF.

The J gene is TRBJ2-2, the V gene TRBV30, with D possibly TRBD2 on 6 matching bases. The CDR3 runs 14 residues. V lost 5 bases and J lost 6, with 16 bases in between. Germline V gene lookup returns CDR1 GTSNPN and CDR2 SVGIG (reference sequence). The CDR3 coding sequence is TGTGCCTGGGATACGCCCGGGGGAGCCGGGGAGCTGTTTTTT. Protein sequence: CAWDTPGGAGELFF.

This sequence joins TRBV7-9 and TRBJ2-2; D uncertain. Deletions cut 5 bases from V and 7 bases from J, with 8 bases between. CDR1 SEHNR and CDR2 FQNEAQ come from the germline V gene (reference sequence). This CDR3 has 12 residues. The CDR3 DNA reads TGTGCCAGCAGCCAAAGAGTCGGGGAGCTGTTTTTT. Protein: CASSQRVGELFF.

This sequence joins TRBV4-3 and TRBJ2-7, with D perhaps TRBD1 (6 bases). Germline-derived CDR1 and CDR2 are LGHNA and YSLEER. This CDR3 spans 15 amino acids. The ends were cut back, 0 bases at V and 1 base at J, with 10 bases in the middle. The CDR3 nucleotides read TGCGCCAGCAGCCAAGATGCAGGGGAGTCCTACGAGCAGTACTTC. Amino acid sequence: CASSQDAGESYEQYF.

The chain recombines TRBV6-6 with TRBJ1-3, with D uncertain. Germline lookup yields CDR1 MNHNY and CDR2 SVGAGI (reference sequence). The ends were cut back, 0 bases at V and 0 bases at J, with 9 bases in the middle. This CDR3 is 16 amino acids long. CDR3 protein: CASSYSQSVSGNTIYF. Here the CDR3 DNA reads TGTGCCAGCAGTTACTCGCAGTCCGTCTCTGGAAACACCATATATTTT.

This chain joins TRBV7-8 and TRBJ2-1; 9 positions match TRBD1. Per germline, CDR1 SGHVS and CDR2 FQNEAQ. V was pared by 2 bases and J by 7 bases, with 9 bases of the junction left unmatched. The CDR3 extends over 16 amino acids. CDR3 nucleotides: TGTGCCAGCAGCTTATCAATGGGGACAGGGATTAATGAGCAGTTCTTC. Its translation: CASSLSMGTGINEQFF.

This chain connects TRBV28 to TRBJ2-3; D is possibly TRBD2 (5 bases). The CDR3 contains 16 residues. CDR1 MDHEN and CDR2 SYDVKM come from the germline V gene. V lost 3 bases to trimming and J lost 4 bases, with 17 bases between them. CDR3 region: CASSFIQDSTPDTQYF. The CDR3 region has the DNA TGTGCCAGCAGTTTCATCCAGGACTCTACACCAGATACGCAGTATTTT.

The chain joins TRBV7-2 to TRBJ2-7, with D unresolved. Trimming stripped 5 bases from V and 1 base from J, with 12 bases between. This CDR3 has 14 residues. CDR1 and CDR2 (germline): SGHTA, FQGNSA. CDR3 bases: TGTGCCAGCAGCCTACTGGGGTCTTCCTACGAGCAGTACTTC. It encodes CASSLLGSSYEQYF.

V gene TRBV10-3 combines with J gene TRBJ2-1, with D possibly being TRBD1 (5 bases). In germline, CDR1 is ENHRY, CDR2 SYGVKD. Trimming took off 2 bases at V and 7 bases at J, with 15 bases between the two ends. The CDR3 loop spans 15 amino acids. The CDR3 sequence: CAISENKGGANEQFF. CDR3 DNA: TGTGCCATCAGTGAGAACAAGGGTGGGGCGAATGAGCAGTTCTTC.

The V and J genes are TRBV13 and TRBJ2-3, with 7 bases identical to TRBD1. The junction had 4 bases not matched to a gene; V was cut back by 4 bases and J by 0 bases. This CDR3 has 15 residues. Germline lookup yields CDR1 PRHDT and CDR2 FYEKMQ (reference sequence). The CDR3 DNA follows: TGTGCCAGCAGCTACGGACAGGATAGCACAGATACGCAGTATTTT. Translating gives CASSYGQDSTDTQYF.

The chain links TRBV11-2 to TRBJ2-7; 7 positions match TRBD1. Germline V lookup: CDR1 SGHAT, CDR2 FQNNGV. J lost 6 bases, V lost 6 bases, and 5 bases had no gene match. CDR3 size: 12 residues. CDR3: CASSPTGAEQYF. Here the CDR3 DNA reads TGTGCCAGCAGTCCCACAGGGGCCGAGCAGTACTTC.

Regarding this clone: This sample includes further DNA sequences coding for the same CDR3. The rearrangement uses TRBV10-3 and TRBJ1-1, with 8 bases matching TRBD1. After removal of 6 bases from V and 0 bases from J, the junction contained 6 bases not matched to a gene. The CDR3 totals 15 residues. The V gene's germline CDR1 is ENHRY and CDR2 SYGVKD. CDR3 nucleotide sequence: TGTGCCATCAGAGGAGGACAGGGTCTGAACACTGAAGCTTTCTTT. It yields the protein CAIRGGQGLNTEAFF.

V usage is TRBV4-1 and J usage is TRBJ2-1, with TRBD1 matching 9 bases. The V and J ends lost 3 bases and 3 bases, in that order; junction bases with no gene match: 6. The length of the CDR3 is 16 residues. Germline loops: CDR1 MGHRA, CDR2 YSYEKL. The CDR3 reads CASSQKDRGFYNEQFF. DNA of the CDR3: TGCGCCAGCAGCCAGAAAGACAGGGGGTTCTACAATGAGCAGTTCTTC.

This chain links TRBV6-5 with TRBJ1-1; D remains ambiguous. The CDR3 loop spans 15 amino acids. The germline V and J ends were trimmed by 5 bases and 0 bases, with 13 bases remaining between them. Per the germline V gene, CDR1 is MNHEY and CDR2 is SVGAGI. CDR3 protein: CASSPPAVMNTEAFF. The CDR3 bases are TGTGCCAGCAGTCCCCCAGCGGTCATGAACACTGAAGCTTTCTTT.

This sequence joins TRBV30 and TRBJ1-5, with D hard to call. This CDR3 is 14 amino acids long. The germline V and J ends were trimmed by 0 bases and 6 bases, with 12 bases remaining between them. Germline lookup yields CDR1 GTSNPN and CDR2 SVGIG (reference sequence). The CDR3 sequence: CAWSVMGSGQPQHF. The CDR3 region has the DNA TGTGCCTGGAGTGTAATGGGGAGTGGTCAGCCCCAGCATTTT.